One T cell receptor beta chain is described in this entry. What it binds is unknown. This entry is derived from a study of cytomegalovirus exposure and HLA in healthy donors. Study conclusions and caveats: Another analysis was done later, and it associated approximately 18,000 TCR beta sequences with HLA alleles at 0.05 false discovery rate. Most of the TCR beta V segments (in an earlier analysis) were productive either about 87% or about 30% of the time. An analysis was carried out at a later point. It showed that HLA-associated TCR beta chains were more clonally expanded than equally common non-associated chains.

In germline, CDR1 is KGHSH, CDR2 LQKENI. CDR3 length equals 13 residues. Trimming shortened V by 3 bases and J by 8 bases, and 8 bases separated the two germline ends. In the PCR, 60 Vbeta and 13 Jbeta primers were used. The protocol was immunoSEQ multiplex PCR, while the TCRdb copy is restricted to in-frame clones and leaves out a portion. In the table there are roughly 62,000 clones, 70% to 80% of which are singletons. Sequences were obtained from PBMCs. The source of this sequence is a woman in her thirties or forties in good health and CMV-seropositive. The V gene is TRBV18, the J gene TRBJ1-6, with a tentative D call TRBD1 (6 bases). The CDR3 DNA sequence: TGTGCCAGCTCACCTCGGACAGATTCACCCCTCCACTTT. As protein: CASSPRTDSPLHF.